The source of this TCR beta chain is a study of identical twins. From germline, CDR1 is SGHRS and CDR2 YFSETQ. V gave up 2 bases and J gave up 3 bases, with 13 bases separating them. This CDR3 is built from 15 residues. TCRdb used MiXCR to reprocess the 5' RACE reads, holding one entry per CDR3 protein. The repertoire consists of about 660,000 distinct CDR3 sequences, with over 8.5% occurring once and the leading ten covering approximately 0.96%. The sample holds many counts of this clonotype. These sequences were also reported in another study, on yellow fever vaccine responses in identical twins.

Sequencing used PBMCs. The chain combines TRBV5-1 with TRBJ2-3, with D maybe TRBD2 (5 bases). This clonotype was sampled from a woman in her late teens or twenties in good health. CDR3 sequence (DNA): TGCGCCAGCAGCTTCGAGGGTATTTGGACAGATACGCAGTATTTT. This encodes CASSFEGIWTDTQYF.